The clone carrying this T cell receptor beta chain was recorded at least ten times. CDR3 length equals 15 residues. The ends lost 4 bases at V and 5 bases at J; junction bases unmatched: 7. Germline V gene sequence: CDR1 SGHRS, CDR2 YFSETQ. The record originates from a study of T cells in Graves' hyperthyroidism and ophthalmopathy. Amplification targeted TCR beta CDR3 regions from RNA transcripts. Using the HTBI primer set, a first-round RT-PCR was run on the TCR CDR3. TCRdb ran MiXCR on the multiplex PCR reads and lists one entry per CDR3 protein. Seen here are around 600,000 distinct CDR3 sequences, about 14% observed once, and the top ten hold around 13%.

The sequenced material came from blood. The sequence derives from a woman in her 50s with Graves' ophthalmopathy. The rearrangement joins TRBV5-1 to TRBJ2-5; TRBD1 agrees at 11 bases. The CDR3 region is CASSGQGASEETQYF. The CDR3 region has the DNA TGCGCCAGCAGCGGACAGGGGGCAAGTGAGGAGACCCAGTACTTC.